Described below is a single T cell receptor beta chain sequence and its context. The antigen is undetermined. This record comes from a study of CD8+ T cells in alopecia areata. Study background: Treated patients swallowed 5 to 10 mg of oral tofacitinib twice daily. The study, taken as a whole, reports: Mice gave a clearer picture of TCR sharing than patients did, possibly for HLA-related reasons. An increase in clonality over normal scalp was evident in lesional scalp, especially alopecia totalis/universalis.

cDNA serving as the sequencing template came from extracted, reverse transcribed RNA. The protocol was immunoSEQ multiplex PCR, while the TCRdb copy is restricted to in-frame clones and leaves out a portion. The sample includes about 190,000 clones, less than 65% of them seen just once. Treatment denoted: oral pan-JAK inhibitor, 5-10 mg twice daily. Peripheral blood and lesional scalp punch biopsies were taken from alopecia areata patients. Germline-derived CDR1 and CDR2 are SGHTA and FQGNSA. The CDR3 covers 14 residues. V was cut by 2 bases and J by 5 bases, with 11 bases left in between. The sequenced sample was CD4+ T cells sorted from blood, obtained at week 4, from a patient treated with tofacitinib. This clonotype originated in a human donor with alopecia areata. The V gene is TRBV7-2, the J gene TRBJ2-3; TRBD1 might be the D (5 bases). CDR3 nucleotide sequence: TGTGCCAGCAGCTTAAGGTGGGGCGGAGATACGCAGTATTTT. Protein: CASSLRWGGDTQYF.